This T cell receptor beta chain comes out of a study of identical twins. Overall study results and limits: Researchers caution that invariant MAIT and iNKT cells could partly confound zero-insertion analyses. While abundant cord blood beta clonotypes carried fewer insertions, memory repertoires showed no such pattern.

A universal primer binding site was introduced by template switching. The final cDNA contained unique molecular identifiers. TCRdb ran MiXCR on the 5' RACE reads and lists one entry per CDR3 protein. The repertoire holds about 550,000 distinct CDR3 sequences, about 22% seen once, with more than 0.4% in the top ten. V shed 4 bases, J shed 0 bases, and the junction held 7 bases outside the gene matches. Germline values: CDR1 SGHKS, CDR2 YYEKEE (reference sequence). This CDR3 spans 16 amino acids. With no exceptions, donors were healthy Caucasians. A remark on this clonotype: Its specificity is not known.

The data also belong to a second study, concerning yellow fever vaccine responses in identical twins.

Sequencing was carried out using CD4+ T cells sorted from blood. The rearrangement joins TRBV5-5 to TRBJ2-1; 7 bases fit TRBD1. The TCR sequence derives from a woman under 30 in good health. CDR3 DNA sequence: TGTGCCAGCAGCCAAAACAGGGGAAACTCCTACAATGAGCAGTTCTTC. It encodes CASSQNRGNSYNEQFF. Looking up the rest from reference TRBV5-5 and TRBJ2-1 gives the full variable domain: DAGVTQSPTHLIKTRGQQVTLRCSPISGHKSVSWYQQVLGQGPQFIFQYYEKEERGRGNFPDRFSARQFPNYSSELNVNALLLGDSALYLCASSQNRGNSYNEQFFGPGTRLTVL.